Following are 4 T cell receptor beta chains from one sample sequenced in a study of blood T cells in healthy people across ages. A second PCR of roughly 6 to 12 cycles used a sample-barcoded 5' primer and a J-beta primer mix. TCRdb used MiXCR to reprocess the 5' RACE reads, holding one entry per CDR3 protein. The sample lists 1,800,000 or so distinct CDR3 sequences, about 39% seen once, with about 23% in the top ten. Sample: blood. The origin of the receptors is a human donor in good health.

In its sample, this clonotype was seen many times. The genes are TRBV12-3 or TRBV12-4 and TRBJ1-5; D not resolved. V lost 6 bases and J lost 6, with 9 bases in between. CDR3 length: 12 residues. The CDR3 DNA reads as TGTGCCAGCAGCTTCTTGGCTCAGCCCCAGCATTTT. Amino acids: CASSFLAQPQHF.

This rearrangement joins TRBV7-2 to TRBJ2-3; no clear D gene. The germline V gene has CDR1 SGHTA and CDR2 FQGNSA. The CDR3 has 13 residues. V lost 4 bases, J lost 4 bases, and 9 bases lay in between. CDR3 amino acids: CASSSIVADTQYF. CDR3 nucleotides: TGTGCCAGCAGCTCGATAGTCGCAGATACGCAGTATTTT.

This clonotype has just a few counts. This chain links TRBV7-2 with TRBJ1-4, with no clear D. The CDR3 extends over 15 amino acids. Germline V gene sequence: CDR1 SGHTA, CDR2 FQGNSA. V was trimmed by 3 bases and J by 4 bases, leaving 12 bases between them. CDR3 amino acids: CASSFSPRSNEKLFF. CDR3 coding DNA: TGTGCCAGCAGCTTTAGTCCCAGAAGTAATGAAAAACTGTTTTTT.

This clonotype has a handful of counts. The rearrangement joins TRBV13 to TRBJ2-1; unclear D gene. CDR3 length: 11 residues. Germline-derived CDR1 and CDR2 are PRHDT and FYEKMQ (reference sequence). Trimming shortened V by 6 bases and J by 10 bases, and 10 bases separated the two germline ends. The CDR3 sequence: CASSVRREQFF. DNA for the CDR3: TGTGCCAGCAGTGTTCGTAGGGAGCAGTTCTTC.